This T cell receptor beta chain derives from a study of regulatory T cells in long-lasting Graves disease. The CDR3 has 17 residues. V was pared by 5 bases and J by 5 bases, with 17 bases of the junction left unmatched. The germline gives CDR1 SGHAT, CDR2 FQDESV (reference sequence). Time point of the sample: persistent/refractory GD, antithyroid drugs over 5 years with positive TRAb. Preparation of the TCR library used RNA extracted from PBMCs. Worth noting for this clonotype: Its cognate antigen is unknown.

Whole-study results and caveats: Preferential use of TRBV28, TRBJ1-2 and TRBJ2-5 was seen in persistent disease.

Arm-PCR of CDR3 regions and iRepertoire HTBI primers were the basis on which TCR beta libraries were built. TCRdb fed the multiplex PCR reads into MiXCR, producing one record per CDR3 protein. The sample contains about 660,000 distinct CDR3 sequences, 25% to 35% of which appear only once. The source was peripheral blood mononuclear cells (PBMCs), collected when the disease was refractory, from a patient treated with antithyroid drugs. This sequence originates from a female donor with Graves disease. The gene calls are TRBV11-1 and TRBJ2-7; 8 nucleotides match TRBD1. Here the CDR3 DNA reads TGTGCCAGCAGCGAGGGACAGGCCCGGCGGGTGTCCAACGAGCAGTACTTC. Amino acids: CASSEGQARRVSNEQYF.